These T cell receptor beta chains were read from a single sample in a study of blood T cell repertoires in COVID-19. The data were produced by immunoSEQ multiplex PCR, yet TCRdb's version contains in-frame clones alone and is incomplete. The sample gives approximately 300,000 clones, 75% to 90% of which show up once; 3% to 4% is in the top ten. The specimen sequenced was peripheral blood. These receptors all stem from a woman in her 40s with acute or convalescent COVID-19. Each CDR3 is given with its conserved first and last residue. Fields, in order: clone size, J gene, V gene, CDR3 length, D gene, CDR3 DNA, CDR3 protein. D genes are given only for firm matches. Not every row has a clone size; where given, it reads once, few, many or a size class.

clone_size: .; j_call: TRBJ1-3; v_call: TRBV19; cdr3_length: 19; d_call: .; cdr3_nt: TGTGCCAGTAGTATAGTCGGGTTTCGTGGCGCTCGCTCTGGAAACACCATATATTTT; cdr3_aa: CASSIVGFRGARSGNTIYF
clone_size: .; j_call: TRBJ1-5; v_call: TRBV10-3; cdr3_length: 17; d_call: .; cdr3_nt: TGTGCCATCAGTGAGGGGTCGACAAGCTATAGCAATCAGCCCCAGCATTTT; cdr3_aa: CAISEGSTSYSNQPQHF
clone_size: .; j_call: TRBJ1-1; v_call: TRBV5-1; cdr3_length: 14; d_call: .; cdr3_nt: TGCGCCAGCAGCTTGGACACCCCGAACACTGAAGCTTTCTTT; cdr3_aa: CASSLDTPNTEAFF
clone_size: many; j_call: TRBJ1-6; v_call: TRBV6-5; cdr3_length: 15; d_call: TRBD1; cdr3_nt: TGTGCCAGCAGATATTCGACAGGGTATAATTCACCCCTCCACTTT; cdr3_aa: CASRYSTGYNSPLHF
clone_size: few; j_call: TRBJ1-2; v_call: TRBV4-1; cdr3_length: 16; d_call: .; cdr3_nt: TGCGCCAGCAGCCAAGAAGCCGAGTTCGGAGGCTATGGCTACACCTTC; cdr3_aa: CASSQEAEFGGYGYTF
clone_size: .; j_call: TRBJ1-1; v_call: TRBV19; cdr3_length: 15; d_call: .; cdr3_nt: TGTGCCAGTAGCCTCCCCGGAGGGAGAGACACTGAAGCTTTCTTT; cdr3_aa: CASSLPGGRDTEAFF
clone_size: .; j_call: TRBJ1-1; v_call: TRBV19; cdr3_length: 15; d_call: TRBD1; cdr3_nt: TGTGCCAGTAGTATACCCGACAGGGGGGTCACTGAAGCTTTCTTT; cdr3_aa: CASSIPDRGVTEAFF
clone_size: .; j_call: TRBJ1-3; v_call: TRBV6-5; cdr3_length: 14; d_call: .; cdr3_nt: TGTGCCAGCAGGACCCAGGGCAGTCGAAACACCATATATTTT; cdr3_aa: CASRTQGSRNTIYF
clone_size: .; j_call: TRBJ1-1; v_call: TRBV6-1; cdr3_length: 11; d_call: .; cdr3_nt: TGTGCCAGCAGTTTAAGCGCTGAAGCTTTCTTT; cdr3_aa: CASSLSAEAFF
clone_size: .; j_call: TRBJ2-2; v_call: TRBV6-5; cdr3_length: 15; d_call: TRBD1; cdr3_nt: TGTGCCAGCAGGACAGGGGGCATGAACACCGGGGAGCTGTTTTTT; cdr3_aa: CASRTGGMNTGELFF
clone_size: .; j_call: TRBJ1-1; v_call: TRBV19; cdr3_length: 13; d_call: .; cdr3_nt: TGTGCCAGTCTCGGCGGGACCCTACATGAAGCTTTCTTT; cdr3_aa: CASLGGTLHEAFF
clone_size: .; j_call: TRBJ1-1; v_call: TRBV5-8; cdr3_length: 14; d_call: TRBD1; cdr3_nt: TGTGCCAGCAGCCCGGGACAGGGGGACACTGAAGCTTTCTTT; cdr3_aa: CASSPGQGDTEAFF
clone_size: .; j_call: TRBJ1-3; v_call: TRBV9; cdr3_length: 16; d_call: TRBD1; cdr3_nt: TGTGCCAGCAGCCCTCAGGGGGCCCTCTCTGGAAACACCATATATTTT; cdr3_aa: CASSPQGALSGNTIYF
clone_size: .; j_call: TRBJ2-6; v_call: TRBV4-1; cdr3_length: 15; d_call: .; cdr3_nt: TGCGCCAGCAGCCACAGCGGCTCTGGGGCCAACGTCCTGACTTTC; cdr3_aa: CASSHSGSGANVLTF
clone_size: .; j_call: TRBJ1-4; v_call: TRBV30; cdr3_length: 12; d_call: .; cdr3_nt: TGTGCCTGGAGCACAGGGAATGAAAAACTGTTTTTT; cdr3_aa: CAWSTGNEKLFF
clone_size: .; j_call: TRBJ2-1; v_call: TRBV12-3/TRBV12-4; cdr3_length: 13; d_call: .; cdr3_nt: TGTGCCAGCACCTTACAGCAGGGCGGGGTGGGTGTCTTC; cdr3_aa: CASTLQQGGVGVF
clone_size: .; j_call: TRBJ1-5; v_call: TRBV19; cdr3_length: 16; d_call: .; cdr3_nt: TGTGCCAGTAGTGTCCCTCGGGGAAGGAGCAATCAGCCCCAGCATTTT; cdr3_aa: CASSVPRGRSNQPQHF
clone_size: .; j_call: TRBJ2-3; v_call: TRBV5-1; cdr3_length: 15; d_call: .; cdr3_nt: TGCGCCAGCAGCCGACAGGCCCCCGGGGCAGATACGCAGTATTTT; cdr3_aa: CASSRQAPGADTQYF
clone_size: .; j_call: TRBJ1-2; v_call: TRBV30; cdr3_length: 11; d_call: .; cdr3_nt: TGTGCCTGGAGTGTACTGGATGGCTACACCTTC; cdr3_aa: CAWSVLDGYTF
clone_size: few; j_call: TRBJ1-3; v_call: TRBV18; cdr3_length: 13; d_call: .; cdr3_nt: TGTGCCAGCTCACAGGGGTCCGGAAACACCATATATTTT; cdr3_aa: CASSQGSGNTIYF
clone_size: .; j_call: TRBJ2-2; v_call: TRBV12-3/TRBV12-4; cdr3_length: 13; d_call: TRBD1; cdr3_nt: TGTGCCAGCAGACTACAGGGGGCCGGGGAGCTGTTTTTT; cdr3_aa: CASRLQGAGELFF
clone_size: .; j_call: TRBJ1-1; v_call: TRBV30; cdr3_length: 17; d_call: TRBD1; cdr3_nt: TGTGCCTGGAGTCCAAGGACAGGGACAGGCCTGGGGGCTGAAGCTTTCTTT; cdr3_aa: CAWSPRTGTGLGAEAFF
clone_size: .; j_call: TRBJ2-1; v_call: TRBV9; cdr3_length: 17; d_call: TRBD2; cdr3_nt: TGTGCCAGCAGCGTAGTGGGACGGGGGGGCTCCTACAATGAGCAGTTCTTC; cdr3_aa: CASSVVGRGGSYNEQFF
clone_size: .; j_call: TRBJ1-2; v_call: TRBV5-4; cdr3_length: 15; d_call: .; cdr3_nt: TGTGCCAGCAGCCTAGACCTCAGGGCGATAGACGGCTACACCTTC; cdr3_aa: CASSLDLRAIDGYTF
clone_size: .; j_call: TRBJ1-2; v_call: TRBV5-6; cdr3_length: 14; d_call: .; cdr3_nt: TGTGCCAGCAGCCTCCCGGCAGGTCACTATGGCTACACCTTC; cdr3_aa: CASSLPAGHYGYTF
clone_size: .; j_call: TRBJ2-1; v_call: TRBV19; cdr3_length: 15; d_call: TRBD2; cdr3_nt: TGTGCCAGTAGTATAGTTCGACTAGCGGGGGAGAAGCAGTTCTTC; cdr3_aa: CASSIVRLAGEKQFF
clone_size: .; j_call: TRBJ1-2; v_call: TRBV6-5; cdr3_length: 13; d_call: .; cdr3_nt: TGTGCCAGCAGGCCTACGGGATCCTATGGCTACACCTTC; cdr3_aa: CASRPTGSYGYTF
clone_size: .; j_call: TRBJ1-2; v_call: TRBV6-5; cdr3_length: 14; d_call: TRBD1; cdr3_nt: TGTGCCAGCAGCAAGGACAGGGAGGCCCTAGGCTACACCTTC; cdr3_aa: CASSKDREALGYTF
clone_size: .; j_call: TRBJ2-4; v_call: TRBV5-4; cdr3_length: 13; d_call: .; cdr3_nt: TGTGCCAGCAGCTTACACACAAAAAACATTCAGTACTTC; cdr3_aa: CASSLHTKNIQYF
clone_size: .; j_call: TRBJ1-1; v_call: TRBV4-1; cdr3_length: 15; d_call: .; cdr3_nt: TGCGCCAGCAGCCTAAAGACAGCCGGGGGGTCTGAAGCTTTCTTT; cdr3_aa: CASSLKTAGGSEAFF
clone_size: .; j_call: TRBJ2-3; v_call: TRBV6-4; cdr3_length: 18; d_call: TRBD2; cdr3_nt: TGTGCCAGCAGCCCCGGGACTAGCGGGGGGAGGAGCACAGATACGCAGTATTTT; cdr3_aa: CASSPGTSGGRSTDTQYF
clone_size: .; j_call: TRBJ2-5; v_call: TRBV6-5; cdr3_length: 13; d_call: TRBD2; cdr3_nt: TGTGCCAGCAGTTTTAGCGGGGTGGAGACCCAGTACTTC; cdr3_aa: CASSFSGVETQYF
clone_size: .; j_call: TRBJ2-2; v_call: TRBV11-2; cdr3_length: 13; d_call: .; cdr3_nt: TGTGCCAGCAGTCCCCGGGGAACGGGGGAGCTGTTTTTT; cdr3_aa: CASSPRGTGELFF
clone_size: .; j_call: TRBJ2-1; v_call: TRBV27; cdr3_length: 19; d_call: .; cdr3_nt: TGTGCCAGCAGCTTTGCCCACAGACTCGGGAAATGCTCCTACAATGAGCAGTTCTTC; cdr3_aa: CASSFAHRLGKCSYNEQFF
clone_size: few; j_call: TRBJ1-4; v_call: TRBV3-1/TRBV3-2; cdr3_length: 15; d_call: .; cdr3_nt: TGTGCCAGCAGCTCACGCGGGGGTCAGAGTGAAAAACTGTTTTTT; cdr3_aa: CASSSRGGQSEKLFF
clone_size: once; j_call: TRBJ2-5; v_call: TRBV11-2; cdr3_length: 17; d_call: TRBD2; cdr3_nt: TGTGCCAGCAGCTTAGATGGGGCTAGCGGGCTGCAAGAGACCCAGTACTTC; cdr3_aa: CASSLDGASGLQETQYF
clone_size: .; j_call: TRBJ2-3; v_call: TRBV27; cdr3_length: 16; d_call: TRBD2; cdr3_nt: TGTGCCAGCAGTCGAATAGCGGGGGGAAGTAGAGATACGCAGTATTTT; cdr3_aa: CASSRIAGGSRDTQYF
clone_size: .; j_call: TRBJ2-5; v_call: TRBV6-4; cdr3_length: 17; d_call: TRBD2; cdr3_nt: TGTGCCAGCAGTGACACCTCGGGACTAGCGGGGACAAAAGGTAAGTACTTC; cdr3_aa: CASSDTSGLAGTKGKYF
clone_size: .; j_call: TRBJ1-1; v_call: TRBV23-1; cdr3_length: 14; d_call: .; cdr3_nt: TGCGCCAGCAGTCAACCGACAGTCAACACTGAAGCTTTCTTT; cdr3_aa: CASSQPTVNTEAFF
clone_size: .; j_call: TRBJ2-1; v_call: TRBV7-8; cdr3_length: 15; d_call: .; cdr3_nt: TGTGCCAGCATCTTGACTGGGGCCTCGGGAGATGAGCAGTTCTTC; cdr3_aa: CASILTGASGDEQFF
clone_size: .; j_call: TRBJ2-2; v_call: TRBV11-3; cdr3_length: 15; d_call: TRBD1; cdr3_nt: TGTGCCAGCAGCTCAAACAGGGGGAAGGCCGGGGAGCTGTTTTTT; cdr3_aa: CASSSNRGKAGELFF
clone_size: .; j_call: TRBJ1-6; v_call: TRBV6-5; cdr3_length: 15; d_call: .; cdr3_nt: TGTGCCAGCACGACAGAGAGCTCCTATAATTCACCCCTCCACTTT; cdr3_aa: CASTTESSYNSPLHF
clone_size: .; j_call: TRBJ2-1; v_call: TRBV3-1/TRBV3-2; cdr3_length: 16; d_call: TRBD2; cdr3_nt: TGTGCCAGCAGCCTCCAAGGTGGGGGGGGTTACAATGAGCAGTTCTTC; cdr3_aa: CASSLQGGGGYNEQFF
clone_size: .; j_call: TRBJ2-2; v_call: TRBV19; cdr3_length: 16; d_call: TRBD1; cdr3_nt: TGTGCCAGTAGTTTACGGACAGGATCGAACACCGGGGAGCTGTTTTTT; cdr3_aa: CASSLRTGSNTGELFF
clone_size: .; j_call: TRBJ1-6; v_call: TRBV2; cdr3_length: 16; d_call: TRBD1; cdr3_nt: TGTGCCAGCAGGATCGGGACAGCCGCCTATAATTCACCCCTCCACTTT; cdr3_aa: CASRIGTAAYNSPLHF